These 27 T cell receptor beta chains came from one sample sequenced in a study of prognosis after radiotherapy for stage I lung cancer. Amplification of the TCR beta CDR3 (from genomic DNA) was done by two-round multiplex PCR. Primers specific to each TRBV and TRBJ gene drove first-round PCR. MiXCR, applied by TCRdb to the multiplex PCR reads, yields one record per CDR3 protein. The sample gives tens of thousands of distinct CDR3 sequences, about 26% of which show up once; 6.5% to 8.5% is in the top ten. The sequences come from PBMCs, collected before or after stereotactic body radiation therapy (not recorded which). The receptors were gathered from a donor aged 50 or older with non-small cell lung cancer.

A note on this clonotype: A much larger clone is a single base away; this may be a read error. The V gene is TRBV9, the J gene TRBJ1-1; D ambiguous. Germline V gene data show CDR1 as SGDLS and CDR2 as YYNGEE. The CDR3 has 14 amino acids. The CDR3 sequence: CTSSVFVGNTEAFF. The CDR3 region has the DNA TGTACCAGCAGCGTATTCGTCGGGAACACTGAAGCTTTCTTT.

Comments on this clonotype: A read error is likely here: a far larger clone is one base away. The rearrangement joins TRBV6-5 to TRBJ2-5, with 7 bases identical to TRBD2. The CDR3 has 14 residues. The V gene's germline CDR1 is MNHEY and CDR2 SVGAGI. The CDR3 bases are TGTGTCAGCAGTTCCGCAGGGAGGGGAGAGACCCAGTACTTC. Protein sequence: CVSSSAGRGETQYF.

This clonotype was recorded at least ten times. DNA of the CDR3: TGTGCCAGCAGCAGGACAGGACGCGGCGGGGAGCTGTTTTTT. It encodes CASSRTGRGGELFF. The chain couples TRBV11-3 to TRBJ2-2; 7 bases line up with TRBD1. Losses at the gene ends were 5 bases for V and 7 bases for J; bases not matched to a gene: 7. The CDR3 has 14 residues. CDR1 SGHNT and CDR2 YENEEA come from the germline V gene.

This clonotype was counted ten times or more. CDR3 residues: CASSPTTGEPQHF. Written as DNA, the CDR3 is TGTGCCAGCAGCCCCACGACAGGGGAGCCCCAGCATTTT. The chain links TRBV11-2 to TRBJ1-5; 8 nucleotides agree with TRBD1. The CDR3 totals 13 residues. Germline V gene sequence: CDR1 SGHAT, CDR2 FQNNGV. V was clipped by 5 bases and J by 8 bases; unmatched bases: 5.

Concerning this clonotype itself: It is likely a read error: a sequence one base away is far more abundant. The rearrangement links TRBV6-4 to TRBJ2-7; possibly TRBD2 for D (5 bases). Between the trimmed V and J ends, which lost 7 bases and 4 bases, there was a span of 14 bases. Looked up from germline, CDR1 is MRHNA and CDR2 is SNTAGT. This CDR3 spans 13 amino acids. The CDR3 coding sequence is TGTGCCAGCATTTTAACTCGCGGGTACGAGCAGTACTTC. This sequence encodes CASILTRGYEQYF.

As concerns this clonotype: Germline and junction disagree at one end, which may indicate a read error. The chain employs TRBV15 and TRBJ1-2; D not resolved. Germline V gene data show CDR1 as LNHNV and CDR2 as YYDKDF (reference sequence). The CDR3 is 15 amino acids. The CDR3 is CDTSRDLTHNHGYTF. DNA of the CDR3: TGTGACACCAGCAGAGATTTGACACATAACCATGGCTACACCTTC. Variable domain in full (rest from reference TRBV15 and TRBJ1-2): DAMVIQNPRYQVTQFGKPVTLSCSQTLNHNVMYWYQQKSSQAPKLLFHYYDKDFNNEADTPDNFQSRRPNTSFCFLDIRSPGLGDTAMYLCDTSRDLTHNHGYTFGSGTRLTVV.

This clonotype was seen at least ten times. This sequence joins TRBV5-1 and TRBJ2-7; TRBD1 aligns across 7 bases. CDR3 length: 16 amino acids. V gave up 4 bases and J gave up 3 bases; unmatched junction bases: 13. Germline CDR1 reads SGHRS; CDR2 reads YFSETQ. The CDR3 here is CASSLTTTGILYEQYF. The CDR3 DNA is TGCGCCAGCAGCCTAACTACGACAGGGATTCTCTACGAGCAGTACTTC.

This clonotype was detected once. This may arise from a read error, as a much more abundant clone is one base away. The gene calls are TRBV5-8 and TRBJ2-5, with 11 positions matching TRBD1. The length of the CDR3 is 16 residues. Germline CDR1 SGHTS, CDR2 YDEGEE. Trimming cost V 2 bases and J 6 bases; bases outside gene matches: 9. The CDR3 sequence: CASSFLGQGVRKTQYF. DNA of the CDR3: TGTGCCAGCAGCTTCCTGGGACAGGGGGTACGGAAGACCCAGTACTTC.

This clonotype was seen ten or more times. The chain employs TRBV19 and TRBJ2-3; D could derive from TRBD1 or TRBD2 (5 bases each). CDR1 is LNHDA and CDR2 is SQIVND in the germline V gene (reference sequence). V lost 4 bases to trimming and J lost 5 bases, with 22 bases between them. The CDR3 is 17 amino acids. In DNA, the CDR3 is TGTGCCAGTAGTAGGGCCGGGACGCTCTTTGGGGAAGATACGCAGTATTTT. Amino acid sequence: CASSRAGTLFGEDTQYF.

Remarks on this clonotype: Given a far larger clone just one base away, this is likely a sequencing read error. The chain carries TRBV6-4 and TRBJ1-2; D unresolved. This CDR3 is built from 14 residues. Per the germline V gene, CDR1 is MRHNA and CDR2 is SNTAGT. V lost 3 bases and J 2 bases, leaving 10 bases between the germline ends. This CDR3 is CASSEACGNYGYTF. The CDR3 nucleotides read TGTGCCAGCAGTGAAGCATGCGGGAACTATGGCTACACCTTC.

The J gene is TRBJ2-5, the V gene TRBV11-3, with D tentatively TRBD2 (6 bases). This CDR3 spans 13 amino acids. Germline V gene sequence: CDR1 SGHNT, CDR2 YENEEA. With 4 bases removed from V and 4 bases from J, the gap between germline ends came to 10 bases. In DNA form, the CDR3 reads TGTGCCAGCAGCTCGGGGACTGGAGAGACCCAGTACTTC. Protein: CASSSGTGETQYF.

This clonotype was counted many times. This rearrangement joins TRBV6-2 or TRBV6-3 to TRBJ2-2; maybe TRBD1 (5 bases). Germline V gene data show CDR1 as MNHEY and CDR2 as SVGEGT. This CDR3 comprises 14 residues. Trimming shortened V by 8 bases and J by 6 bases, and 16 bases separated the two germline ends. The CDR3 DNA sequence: TGTGCCAGCCCCCCAGGGTTTAGGGCCGGGGAGCTGTTTTTT. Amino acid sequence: CASPPGFRAGELFF.

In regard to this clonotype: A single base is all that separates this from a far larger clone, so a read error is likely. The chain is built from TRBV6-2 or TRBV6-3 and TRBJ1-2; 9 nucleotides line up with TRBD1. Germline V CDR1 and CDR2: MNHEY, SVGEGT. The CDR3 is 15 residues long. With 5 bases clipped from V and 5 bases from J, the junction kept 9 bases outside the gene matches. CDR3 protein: CASSPLSGQGYGYTF. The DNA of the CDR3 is TGTGCCAGCAGTCCTCTCTCGGGACAGGGTTATGGCTACACCTTC.

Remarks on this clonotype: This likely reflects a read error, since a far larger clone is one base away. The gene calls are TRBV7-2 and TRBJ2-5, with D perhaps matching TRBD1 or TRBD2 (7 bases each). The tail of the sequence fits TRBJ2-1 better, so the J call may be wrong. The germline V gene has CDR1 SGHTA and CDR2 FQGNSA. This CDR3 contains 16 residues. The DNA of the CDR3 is TGTGCCTGCAGCCCAAAGGGAGGGGGCGCGTACAATGAGCAGTTCTTC. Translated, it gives CACSPKGGGAYNEQFF.

The CDR3 coding sequence is TGTGCCAGCAGCCAAGCTGGGGACCGGCGGTCAGCTGAAGCTTTCTTT. This codes for CASSQAGDRRSAEAFF. V is TRBV3-1 and J is TRBJ1-1; possible D gene TRBD1, 5 bases. CDR3 length equals 16 residues. The V end lost 1 base, the J end lost 6 bases, and 18 bases lay between the germline ends. From germline, CDR1 is LGHDT and CDR2 YNNKEL (reference sequence). The full variable domain, in which reference TRBV3-1 and TRBJ1-1 provide the parts outside the CDR3, is DTAVSQTPKYLVTQMGNDKSIKCEQNLGHDTMYWYKQDSKKFLKIMFSYNNKELIINETVPNRFSPKSPDKAHLNLHINSLELGDSAVYFCASSQAGDRRSAEAFFGQGTRLTVV.

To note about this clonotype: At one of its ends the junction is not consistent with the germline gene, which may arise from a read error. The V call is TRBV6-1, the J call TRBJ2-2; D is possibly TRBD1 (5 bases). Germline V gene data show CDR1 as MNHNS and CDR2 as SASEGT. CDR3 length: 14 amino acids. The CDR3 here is CASSGQWNTGELFF. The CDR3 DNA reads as TGTGCCAGCAGTGGACAGTGGAACACCGGTGAGCTGTTTTTT.

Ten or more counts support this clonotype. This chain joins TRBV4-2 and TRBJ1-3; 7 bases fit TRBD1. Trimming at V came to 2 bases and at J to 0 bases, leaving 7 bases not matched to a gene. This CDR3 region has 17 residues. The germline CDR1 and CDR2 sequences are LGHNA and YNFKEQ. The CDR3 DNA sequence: TGTGCCAGCAGCCAACCGGGACAGACCTTCTCTGGAAACACCATATATTTT. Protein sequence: CASSQPGQTFSGNTIYF.

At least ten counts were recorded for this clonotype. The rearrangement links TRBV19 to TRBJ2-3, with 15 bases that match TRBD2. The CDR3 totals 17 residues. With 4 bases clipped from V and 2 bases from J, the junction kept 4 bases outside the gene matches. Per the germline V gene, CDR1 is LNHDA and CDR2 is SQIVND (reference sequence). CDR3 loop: CASSKGTSGGFTDTQYF. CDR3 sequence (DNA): TGTGCCAGTAGTAAGGGGACTAGCGGGGGGTTCACAGATACGCAGTATTTT.

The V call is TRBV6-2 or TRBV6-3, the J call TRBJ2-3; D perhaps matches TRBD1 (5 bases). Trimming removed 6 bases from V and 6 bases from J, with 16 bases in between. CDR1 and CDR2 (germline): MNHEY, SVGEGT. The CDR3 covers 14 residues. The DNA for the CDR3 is TGTGCCAGCAGCGTAGGGGCCCCCAGGGATACGCAGTATTTT. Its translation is CASSVGAPRDTQYF.

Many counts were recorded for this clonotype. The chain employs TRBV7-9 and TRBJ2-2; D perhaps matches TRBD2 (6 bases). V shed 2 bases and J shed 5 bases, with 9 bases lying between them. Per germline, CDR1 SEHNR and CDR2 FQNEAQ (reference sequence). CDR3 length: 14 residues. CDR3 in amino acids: CASSLPAGTGELFF. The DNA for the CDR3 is TGTGCCAGCAGCTTACCGGCGGGGACCGGGGAGCTGTTTTTT.

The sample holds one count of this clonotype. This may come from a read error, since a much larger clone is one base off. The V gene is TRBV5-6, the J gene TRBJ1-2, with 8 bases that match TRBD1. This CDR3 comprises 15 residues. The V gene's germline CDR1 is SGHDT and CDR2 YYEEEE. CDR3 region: CASNTGQGAGYDYTF. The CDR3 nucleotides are TGTGCCAGCAACACAGGGCAGGGGGCGGGATATGACTACACCTTC.

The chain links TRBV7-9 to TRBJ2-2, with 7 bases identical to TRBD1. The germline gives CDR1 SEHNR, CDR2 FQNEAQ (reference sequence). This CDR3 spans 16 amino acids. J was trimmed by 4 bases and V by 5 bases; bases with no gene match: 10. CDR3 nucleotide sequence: TGTGCCAGCAGCCGACAGGGTTGGTTGGGCACCGGGGAGCTGTTTTTT. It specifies CASSRQGWLGTGELFF. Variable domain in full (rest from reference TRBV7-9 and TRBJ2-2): DTGVSQNPRHKITKRGQNVTFRCDPISEHNRLYWYRQTLGQGPEFLTYFQNEAQLEKSRLLSDRFSAERPKGSFSTLEIQRTEQGDSAMYLCASSRQGWLGTGELFFGEGSRLTVL.

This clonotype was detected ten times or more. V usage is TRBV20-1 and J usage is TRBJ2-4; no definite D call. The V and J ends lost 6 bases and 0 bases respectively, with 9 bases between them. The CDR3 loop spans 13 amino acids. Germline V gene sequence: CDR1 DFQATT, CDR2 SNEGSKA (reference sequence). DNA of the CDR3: TGCAGTGCGCTGGGCGTAGCCAAAAACATTCAGTACTTC. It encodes CSALGVAKNIQYF.

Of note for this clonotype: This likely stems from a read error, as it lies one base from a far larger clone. As DNA, the CDR3 is TGTGCCAGCAGGAGGGACAGGGGATCCTACGATCAGTACTTC. This encodes CASRRDRGSYDQYF. This sequence joins TRBV6-8 and TRBJ2-7, with 10 bases lining up with TRBD1. Germline V gene sequence: CDR1 MNHGY, CDR2 SAAAGT. The CDR3 consists of 14 residues.

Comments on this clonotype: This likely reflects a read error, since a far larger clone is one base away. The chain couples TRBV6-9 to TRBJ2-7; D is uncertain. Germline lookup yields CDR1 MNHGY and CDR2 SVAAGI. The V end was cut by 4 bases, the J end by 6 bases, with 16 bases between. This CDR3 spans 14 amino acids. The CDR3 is CASSLYSWGTEQYF. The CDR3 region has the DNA TGTGCCAGCAGTTTGTACTCATGGGGTACCGAGCAGTACTTC.

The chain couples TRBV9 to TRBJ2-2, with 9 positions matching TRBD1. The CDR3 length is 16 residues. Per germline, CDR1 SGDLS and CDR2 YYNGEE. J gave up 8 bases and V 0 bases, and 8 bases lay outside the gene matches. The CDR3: CASSVEGTGILGELFF. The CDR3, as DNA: TGTGCCAGCAGCGTAGAGGGGACAGGGATCCTTGGGGAGCTGTTTTTT.

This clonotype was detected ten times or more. CDR3 protein: CASSPRGPGSGNTIYF. CDR3 nucleotide sequence: TGTGCCAGTAGCCCAAGGGGGCCAGGGTCCGGAAACACCATATATTTT. The chain couples TRBV19 to TRBJ1-3, with 7 bases that match TRBD1. The germline V gene encodes CDR1 LNHDA and CDR2 SQIVND (reference sequence). The CDR3 covers 16 residues. The J segment lost 4 bases and the V segment lost 6 bases, leaving 12 bases of the junction unmatched. Looking up the rest from reference TRBV19 and TRBJ1-3 gives the full variable domain: DGGITQSPKYLFRKEGQNVTLSCEQNLNHDAMYWYRQDPGQGLRLIYYSQIVNDFQKGDIAEGYSVSREKKESFPLTVTSAQKNPTAFYLCASSPRGPGSGNTIYFGEGSWLTVV.